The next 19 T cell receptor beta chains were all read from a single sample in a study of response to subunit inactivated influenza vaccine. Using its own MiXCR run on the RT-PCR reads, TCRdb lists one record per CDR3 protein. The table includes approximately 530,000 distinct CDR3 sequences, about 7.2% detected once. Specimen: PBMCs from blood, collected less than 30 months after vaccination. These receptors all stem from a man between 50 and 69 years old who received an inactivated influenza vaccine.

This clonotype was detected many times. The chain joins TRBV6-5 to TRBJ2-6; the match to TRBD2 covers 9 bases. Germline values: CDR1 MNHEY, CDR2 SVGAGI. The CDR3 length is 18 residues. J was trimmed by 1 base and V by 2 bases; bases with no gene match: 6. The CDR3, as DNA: TGTGCCAGCAGTTACGCCGGGACTAGCAGGTCTGGGGCCAACGTCCTGACTTTC. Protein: CASSYAGTSRSGANVLTF.

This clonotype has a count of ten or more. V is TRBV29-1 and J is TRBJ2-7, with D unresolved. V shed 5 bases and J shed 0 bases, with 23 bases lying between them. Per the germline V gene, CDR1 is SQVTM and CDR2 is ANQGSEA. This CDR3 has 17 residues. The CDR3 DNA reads TGCAGCGTTTTAGCTACCCCCCGTGACGGAAGCTCCTACGAGCAGTACTTC. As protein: CSVLATPRDGSSYEQYF.

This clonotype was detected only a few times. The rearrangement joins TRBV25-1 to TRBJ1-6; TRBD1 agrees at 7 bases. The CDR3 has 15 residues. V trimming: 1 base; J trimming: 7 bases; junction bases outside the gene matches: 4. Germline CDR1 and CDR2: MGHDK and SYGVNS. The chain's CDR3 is CASSEWDSGNSPLHF. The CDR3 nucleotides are TGTGCCAGCAGTGAATGGGACAGCGGCAATTCACCCCTCCACTTT.

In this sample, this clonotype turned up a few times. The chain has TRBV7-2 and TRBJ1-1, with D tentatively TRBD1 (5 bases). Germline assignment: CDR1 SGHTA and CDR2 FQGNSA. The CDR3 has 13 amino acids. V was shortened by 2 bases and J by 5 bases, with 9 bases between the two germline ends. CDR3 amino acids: CASSLPGGTEAFF. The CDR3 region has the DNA TGTGCCAGCAGCTTACCGGGGGGAACTGAAGCTTTCTTT. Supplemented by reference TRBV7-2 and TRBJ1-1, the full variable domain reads GAGVSQSPSNKVTEKGKDVELRCDPISGHTALYWYRQSLGQGLEFLIYFQGNSAPDKSGLPSDRFSAERTGGSVSTLTIQRTQQEDSAVYLCASSLPGGTEAFFGQGTRLTVV.

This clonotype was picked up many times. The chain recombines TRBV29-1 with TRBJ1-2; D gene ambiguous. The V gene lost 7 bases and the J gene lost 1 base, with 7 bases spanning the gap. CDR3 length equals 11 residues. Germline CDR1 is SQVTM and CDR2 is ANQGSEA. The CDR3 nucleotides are TGCAGCGCTGGTAATAACTATGGCTACACCTTC. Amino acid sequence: CSAGNNYGYTF.

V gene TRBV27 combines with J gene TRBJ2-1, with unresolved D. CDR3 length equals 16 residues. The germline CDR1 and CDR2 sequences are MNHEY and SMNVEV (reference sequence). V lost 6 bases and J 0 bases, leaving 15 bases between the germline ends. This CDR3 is CASSPPGYSSYNEQFF. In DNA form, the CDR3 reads TGTGCCAGCAGCCCCCCTGGCTACTCCTCCTACAATGAGCAGTTCTTC.

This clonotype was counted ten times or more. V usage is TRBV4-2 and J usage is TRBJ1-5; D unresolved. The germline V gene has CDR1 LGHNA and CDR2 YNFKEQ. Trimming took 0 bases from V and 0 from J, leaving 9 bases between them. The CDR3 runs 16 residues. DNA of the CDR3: TGTGCCAGCAGCCAAGACCCCGGGTTTAGCAATCAGCCCCAGCATTTT. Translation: CASSQDPGFSNQPQHF.

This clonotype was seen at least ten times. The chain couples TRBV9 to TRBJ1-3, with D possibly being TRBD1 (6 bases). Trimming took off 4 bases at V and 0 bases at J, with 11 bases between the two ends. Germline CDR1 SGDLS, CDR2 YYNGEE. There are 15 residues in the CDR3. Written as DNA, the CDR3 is TGTGCCAGCAGCCAACAGGGAAGCTCTGGAAACACCATATATTTT. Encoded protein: CASSQQGSSGNTIYF.

The CDR3: CASSGGTGTLTDTQYF. CDR3 nucleotides: TGTGCCAGCAGCGGAGGGACAGGGACCCTCACAGATACGCAGTATTTT. V is TRBV5-7 and J is TRBJ2-3, with 9 bases lining up with TRBD1. TRBV5-7 has ORF status, its function being uncertain. V shed 4 bases, J shed 2 bases, and the junction held 8 bases outside the gene matches. The CDR3 runs 16 residues.

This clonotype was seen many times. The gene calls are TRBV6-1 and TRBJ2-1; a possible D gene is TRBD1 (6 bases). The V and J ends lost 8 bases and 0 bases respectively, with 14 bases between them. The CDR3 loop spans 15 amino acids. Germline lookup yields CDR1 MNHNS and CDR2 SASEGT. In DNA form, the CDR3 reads TGTGCCAGCCACACAGGGATAAGCTCCTACAATGAGCAGTTCTTC. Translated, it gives CASHTGISSYNEQFF.

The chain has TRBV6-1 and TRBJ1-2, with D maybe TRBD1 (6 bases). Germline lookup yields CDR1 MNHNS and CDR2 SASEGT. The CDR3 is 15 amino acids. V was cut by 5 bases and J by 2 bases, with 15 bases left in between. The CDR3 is CASSISDRRNYGYTF. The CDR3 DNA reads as TGTGCCAGCAGTATCAGCGACAGGCGGAACTATGGCTACACCTTC.

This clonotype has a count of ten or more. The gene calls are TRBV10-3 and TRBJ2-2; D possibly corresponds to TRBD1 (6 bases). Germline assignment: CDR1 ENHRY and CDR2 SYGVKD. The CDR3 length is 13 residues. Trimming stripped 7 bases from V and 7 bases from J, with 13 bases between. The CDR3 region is CAITRDKYGELFF. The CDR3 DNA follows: TGTGCCATCACCCGGGACAAGTACGGGGAGCTGTTTTTT.

This chain's CDR3 is CASSYPNEGPYEQYF. In DNA, the CDR3 is TGCGCCAGCAGCTACCCCAATGAGGGGCCCTACGAGCAGTACTTC. V is TRBV5-1 and J is TRBJ2-7; D is tentatively TRBD1 or TRBD2 (5 bases each). V was clipped by 3 bases and J by 2 bases, with 15 bases between them. Germline V CDR1 and CDR2: SGHRS, YFSETQ. This CDR3 has 15 amino acids.

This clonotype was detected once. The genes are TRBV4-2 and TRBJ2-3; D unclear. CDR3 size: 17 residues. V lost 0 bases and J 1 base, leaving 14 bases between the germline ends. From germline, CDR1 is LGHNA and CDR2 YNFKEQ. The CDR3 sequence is CASSQEQSLPGTDTQYF. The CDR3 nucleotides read TGTGCCAGCAGCCAAGAACAGTCTCTCCCTGGCACAGATACGCAGTATTTT.

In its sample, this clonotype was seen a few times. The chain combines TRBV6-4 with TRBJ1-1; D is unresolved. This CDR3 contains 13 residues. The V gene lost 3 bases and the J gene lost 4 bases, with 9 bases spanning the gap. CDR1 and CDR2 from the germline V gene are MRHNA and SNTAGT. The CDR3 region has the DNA TGTGCCAGCAGTGAGGAGTGGGGCACTGAAGCTTTCTTT. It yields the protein CASSEEWGTEAFF.

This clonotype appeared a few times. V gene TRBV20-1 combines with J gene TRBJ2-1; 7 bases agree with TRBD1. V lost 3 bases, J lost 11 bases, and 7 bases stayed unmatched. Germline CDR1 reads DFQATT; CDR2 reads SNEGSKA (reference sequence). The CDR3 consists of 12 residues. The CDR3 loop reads CSARETGVKQFF. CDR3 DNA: TGCAGTGCTAGGGAAACAGGGGTGAAGCAGTTCTTC.

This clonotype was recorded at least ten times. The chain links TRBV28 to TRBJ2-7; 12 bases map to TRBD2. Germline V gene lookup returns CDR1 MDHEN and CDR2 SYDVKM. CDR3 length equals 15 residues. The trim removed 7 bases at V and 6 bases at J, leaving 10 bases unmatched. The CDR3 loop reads CASTVLAGGEGEQYF. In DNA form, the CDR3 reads TGTGCCAGCACTGTACTAGCGGGAGGTGAAGGCGAGCAGTACTTC. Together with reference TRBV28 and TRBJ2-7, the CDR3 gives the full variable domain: DVKVTQSSRYLVKRTGEKVFLECVQDMDHENMFWYRQDPGLGLRLIYFSYDVKMKEKGDIPEGYSVSREKKERFSLILESASTNQTSMYLCASTVLAGGEGEQYFGPGTRLTVT.

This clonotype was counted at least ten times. The CDR3 DNA reads TGTGCCAGCAGCGACTCGGGACAGGCCTCGGGGACCCAGCATTTT. This translates into CASSDSGQASGTQHF. This sequence joins TRBV7-8 and TRBJ1-5; 8 positions match TRBD1. J was trimmed by 11 bases and V by 5 bases; bases with no gene match: 14. CDR3 length equals 15 residues. From germline, CDR1 is SGHVS and CDR2 FQNEAQ.

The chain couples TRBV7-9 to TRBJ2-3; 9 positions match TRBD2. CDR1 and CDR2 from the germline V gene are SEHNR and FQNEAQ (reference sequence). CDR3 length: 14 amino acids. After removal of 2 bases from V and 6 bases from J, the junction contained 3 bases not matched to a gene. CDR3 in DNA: TGTGCCAGCAGCTTAAGCCTAGCGGGGGATACGCAGTATTTT. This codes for CASSLSLAGDTQYF.